This T cell receptor beta chain was recovered during a study of T cells in Graves' hyperthyroidism and ophthalmopathy. For the study at large: Peripheral blood was secured at the point of initial diagnosis, before any treatment. Findings of the study overall: Ophthalmopathy and stable hyperthyroidism were told apart by a 13 V-J model.

Any patient presenting with uncontrolled infection, other autoimmune disease, pregnancy or lactation was left out. Diagnoses rested on clinical symptoms, serum thyroxine and TRAb, thyroid ultrasound and orbital computed tomography. Points on this clonotype: Antigen unknown.

The TCR beta CDR3 regions underwent amplification using RNA transcripts as the source. HTBI primers were used for first-round RT-PCR of the TCR CDR3. TCRdb re-derived calls from the multiplex PCR reads in MiXCR, one entry per CDR3 protein. The sample carries hundreds of thousands of distinct CDR3 sequences, around a quarter recorded once. Germline V gene sequence: CDR1 KGHDR, CDR2 SFDVKD. This CDR3 is 13 amino acids long. Trimming took 2 bases from V and 8 from J, leaving 11 bases between them. The chain carries TRBV24-1 and TRBJ1-2; D may be TRBD1 (6 bases). Input material: blood. This TCR came from a woman aged 25 to 39 with Graves' ophthalmopathy. CDR3 region: CATSDSGTLGYTF. DNA for the CDR3: TGTGCCACCAGTGATTCCGGGACACTGGGCTACACCTTC.